These T cell receptor beta chains were read from a single sample in a study of long-term antiretroviral therapy in people with HIV. This table comes from immunoSEQ multiplex PCR, and its TCRdb copy is limited to in-frame clones, with some not included. The sample consists of more than 15,000 clones, about 95% of them appearing once. Source: unsorted PBMCs, taken less than 11 years after starting antiretroviral therapy. These TCRs come from a man younger than 45 with HIV. Both conserved end residues are trimmed from each CDR3. Fields, in order: J gene, V gene, CDR3 protein.

TRBJ1-5 | TRBV19 | ASSQGQHSNQPQH
TRBJ1-2 | TRBV7-9 | ASSPGQGLGGYT
TRBJ1-3 | TRBV6-1 | ASSEGEGSGNTIY
TRBJ2-3 | TRBV11-3 | ASSTTREALNTQY
TRBJ2-7 | TRBV27 | ASSLENVGGYEQY
TRBJ1-6 | TRBV10-2 | ASRDRSPLH
TRBJ1-2 | TRBV6-6 | ATLGRVGQNYT
TRBJ2-6 | TRBV2 | ASSSSGANVLT
TRBJ2-5 | TRBV7-9 | ASSPPVRTQY
TRBJ1-1 | TRBV18 | ASSSPNNTEAF
TRBJ1-2 | TRBV5-1 | ASSLEGDPGYT